Listed below are T cell receptor beta chains from one sample, sequenced in a study of T-cell memory formation after mild COVID-19. MiXCR, run by TCRdb on the 5' RACE reads, gives a single entry per CDR3 protein. The sample lists roughly 250,000 distinct CDR3 sequences, over 15% occurring once. The sample was PBMCs or a T cell subset sorted from them (not recorded which). The origin of the receptors is a man aged 18 to 30 who had mild COVID-19 (a few samples of this study predate the infection). Cell type and time point are not known. CDR3s leave out the opening cysteine and the closing phenylalanine or tryptophan.

j_gene | v_gene | CDR3aa
TRBJ1-2 | TRBV7-9 | ASSTTGTGVNYGYT
TRBJ2-7 | TRBV11-2 | ASSSGTGWYEQY
TRBJ2-7 | TRBV20-1 | SALTGGDEQY
TRBJ2-2 | TRBV6-1 | ATSGQGYTGELF
TRBJ1-2 | TRBV7-2 | ASSLASGDGYT
TRBJ2-5 | TRBV7-2 | ASSFTGQNKETQY
TRBJ1-1 | TRBV7-9 | ASSPSPATEAF
TRBJ1-2 | TRBV7-2 | ASSLVVMTNYGYT
TRBJ2-3 | TRBV6-5 | ASRSSRGGLEFDTQY
TRBJ2-1 | TRBV5-1 | ASSPVPGGDNEQF
TRBJ2-2 | TRBV5-1 | ASSLDRGPNTGELF
TRBJ1-5 | TRBV30 | AWEPGTNQPQH
TRBJ2-3 | TRBV28 | ASSRTGQVLTDTQY
TRBJ1-2 | TRBV2 | ASSNSGGFGYT
TRBJ2-2 | TRBV5-6 | ASSQEGRGHLDTGELF
TRBJ1-4 | TRBV15 | ATSRGQGIVTNEKLF
TRBJ1-1 | TRBV5-1 | ASGVLRNTEAF
TRBJ2-5 | TRBV7-3 | ASSYPGLATSLQTQY
TRBJ2-1 | TRBV5-1 | ASSLAGQGSNEQF
TRBJ2-3 | TRBV14 | ASSQEWRNTQY
TRBJ1-5 | TRBV28 | ASNPGGTGQPQH
TRBJ1-4 | TRBV11-2 | ASTAQGNEKLF
TRBJ2-3 | TRBV4-1 | ASSQDHTSGGTDTQY
TRBJ2-3 | TRBV5-1 | ASSLGGYTDTQY
TRBJ2-7 | TRBV24-1 | ATSECHRGYEQY
TRBJ1-1 | TRBV5-1 | ASSEPGRPPEAF
TRBJ1-2 | TRBV15 | ATSSVGVGPIHHGYT
TRBJ1-5 | TRBV20-1 | SAHPRVFNQPQH
TRBJ1-1 | TRBV6-5 | ASSYAAGVNTEAF
TRBJ1-4 | TRBV15 | ATSGQGKRREKLF
TRBJ2-3 | TRBV7-2 | ASSLVPGRGGTDTQY
TRBJ2-3 | TRBV12-3/TRBV12-4 | ASSLNRLPDTQY
TRBJ2-7 | TRBV9 | ASSVVGGSEQY